This record covers a single T cell receptor (beta chain). The data stem from a study of OX40 agonist ivuxolimab in advanced cancers. Sequencing was performed with immunoSEQ multiplex PCR; in TCRdb, only in-frame clones are kept and a portion is missing. The data contain some 120,000 clones, 85% to 95% of them singletons. CDR3 length equals 13 residues. The ends were cut back, 8 bases at V and 6 bases at J, with 16 bases in the middle. CDR1 and CDR2 (germline): SGHTA, FQGTGA. The receptor's source is an adult with an advanced solid tumor such as melanoma, head and neck, liver or kidney cancer. The V and J genes are TRBV7-3 and TRBJ1-1; D gene uncertain. The material was CD4+ or CD8+ T cells sorted from blood, obtained in a trial of the OX40 agonist ivuxolimab. Here the CDR3 DNA reads TGTGCCAGCTCGCCAGAGGGTGTCGCTGAAGCTTTCTTT. Encoded protein: CASSPEGVAEAFF.